This TCR beta chain was retrieved from a study of Ad26.COV2.S vaccination and SARS-CoV-2 variants. Treatment reported: some 19 received Ad26.COV2.S at low or high dose, single or two shots; 5 received placebo; per-sample allocation not given. Sampling occurred on day 63 after the first vaccine or placebo injection. Method: immunoSEQ multiplex PCR; TCRdb's copy keeps in-frame clones and lacks some. The sample records some 500,000 clones, roughly nine tenths being singletons. Between the trimmed V and J ends, which lost 0 bases and 7 bases, there was a span of 17 bases. CDR1 and CDR2 (germline): SGHDT, YYEEEE. This CDR3 is built from 16 residues.

The rearrangement uses TRBV5-6 and TRBJ2-4, with TRBD1 as a possible D gene (6 bases). The sample here was peripheral blood, taken in a trial of Ad26.COV2.S vaccine versus placebo. This TCR derives from a person between 18 and 65 years old who received the Ad26.COV2.S COVID-19 vaccine or a placebo. CDR3 coding DNA: TGTGCCAGCAGCTTGGTTAGCTGGGGGCGCGGGAACATTCAGTACTTC. This encodes CASSLVSWGRGNIQYF.